The following is a T cell receptor (beta chain) sequence with its context. Its target is not known. Generated by immunoSEQ multiplex PCR, the TCRdb table keeps only in-frame clones and is missing some. The table records about 72,000 clones, more than 75% of them present only once. The record originates from a study of cytotoxic CD8 clonotypes in ibrutinib-treated CLL. Study as a whole: Responses: approximately 25 partial, 2 complete; after median about 68 months, approximately 14 stayed remitted, approximately twelve progressed.

Genomic DNA (roughly 2 micrograms) was obtained from cryopreserved PBMCs for construction of TCR beta libraries. Study-level findings and limits: Clonality was higher at ibrutinib response and returned toward baseline at progression. With treatment, public clonotypes, which were uncommon, either contracted or remained stable.

Germline assignment: CDR1 SGHRS and CDR2 YFSETQ. The ends were cut back, 0 bases at V and 9 bases at J, with 4 bases in the middle. This CDR3 region has 12 residues. This TCR derives from a human donor with chronic lymphocytic leukemia. The source material was PBMCs, sampled at disease progression, from a patient treated with ibrutinib. The chain uses TRBV5-1 and TRBJ1-6; D unresolved. The CDR3 coding sequence is TGCGCCAGCAGCTTGGGAGGTTCACCCCTCCACTTT. It encodes CASSLGGSPLHF.